A selection of T cell receptor beta chains follows, all from one sample in a study of T cell repertoires in cytomegalovirus infection. MiXCR was run by TCRdb on the reads, yielding one entry per CDR3 protein. The data contain some 680,000 distinct CDR3 sequences, under 40% of them singletons. Sequenced: PBMCs. These TCRs come from a human donor in good health (CMV status not recorded). Some clones in this sample may be carry-over from other donors' samples. Each CDR3 is given with its conserved first and last residue. A D gene is named only where the DNA matches it firmly.

CDR3: CASSSDRDGELFF
V: TRBV5-4
D: TRBD1
J: TRBJ2-2

CDR3: CASSVWLGKEQYF
V: TRBV25-1
D: .
J: TRBJ2-7

CDR3: CASSRTRLTDTQYF
V: TRBV11-2
D: .
J: TRBJ2-3

CDR3: CASSQGEVGYEQYF
V: TRBV3-1
D: .
J: TRBJ2-7

CDR3: CASSQETGNTGELFF
V: TRBV4-2
D: .
J: TRBJ2-2

CDR3: CSAKHREFYGYTF
V: TRBV20-1
D: .
J: TRBJ1-2

CDR3: CASSLTGNPRNEQFF
V: TRBV27
D: .
J: TRBJ2-1

CDR3: CASSLTGLANEQYF
V: TRBV9
D: TRBD2
J: TRBJ2-7

CDR3: CASSTGQANSPLHF
V: TRBV7-9
D: TRBD1
J: TRBJ1-6

CDR3: CASSLDSGSSREKLFF
V: TRBV7-9
D: .
J: TRBJ1-4

CDR3: CASSPSGVIYGYTF
V: TRBV28
D: .
J: TRBJ1-2

CDR3: CASSFKGENTIYF
V: TRBV7-9
D: .
J: TRBJ1-3

CDR3: CASSGSARRAEAFF
V: TRBV28
D: .
J: TRBJ1-1

CDR3: CSAQGGLTYEQYF
V: TRBV20-1
D: TRBD1
J: TRBJ2-7

CDR3: CASSLLAGGFNEQFF
V: TRBV7-8
D: .
J: TRBJ2-1

CDR3: CASSSTKTAIGTEAFF
V: TRBV5-1
D: .
J: TRBJ1-1

CDR3: CASSGTANQPQHF
V: TRBV6-6
D: TRBD1
J: TRBJ1-5

CDR3: CASGRTSGGLGGTDTQYF
V: TRBV12-3/TRBV12-4
D: TRBD2
J: TRBJ2-3

CDR3: CASSLNGAGVAFF
V: TRBV6-5
D: .
J: TRBJ1-1

CDR3: CASITTGPRYGYTF
V: TRBV28
D: .
J: TRBJ1-2

CDR3: CASSQDSATHSNQPQHF
V: TRBV4-1
D: .
J: TRBJ1-5

CDR3: CASSLALLAGRQTQYF
V: TRBV7-2
D: TRBD2
J: TRBJ2-5

CDR3: CASSPSPGHHSGANVLTF
V: TRBV7-9
D: .
J: TRBJ2-6

CDR3: CATNQGTGELFF
V: TRBV19
D: .
J: TRBJ2-2

CDR3: CASSFPGGPISHEQFF
V: TRBV7-9
D: TRBD2
J: TRBJ2-1

CDR3: CASSFDPRRGGNTIYF
V: TRBV7-8
D: .
J: TRBJ1-3

CDR3: CASSLVSTSGASGGYEQYF
V: TRBV7-2
D: TRBD2
J: TRBJ2-7

CDR3: CASSYLRGNLNTEAFF
V: TRBV6-2/TRBV6-3
D: .
J: TRBJ1-1

CDR3: CASSLKGLRRGALGEQYF
V: TRBV23-1
D: TRBD2
J: TRBJ2-7

CDR3: CASSVVGGGNSPLHF
V: TRBV9
D: .
J: TRBJ1-6

CDR3: CASSQEETGGPHEQFF
V: TRBV4-2
D: TRBD1
J: TRBJ2-1

CDR3: CATRGELRNTEAFF
V: TRBV19
D: .
J: TRBJ1-1

CDR3: CASSGFRARNEQFF
V: TRBV2
D: .
J: TRBJ2-1

CDR3: CASSMIAGGAYNEQFF
V: TRBV19
D: TRBD2
J: TRBJ2-1

CDR3: CASSPQRGGTSEIGELFF
V: TRBV7-8
D: TRBD2
J: TRBJ2-2

CDR3: CASSLEEEGWPYGYTF
V: TRBV12-3/TRBV12-4
D: .
J: TRBJ1-2

CDR3: CAVSDDAETHYF
V: TRBV7-9
D: .
J: TRBJ2-5

CDR3: CASSQEGTYQPQHF
V: TRBV4-1
D: .
J: TRBJ1-5

CDR3: CASSLAPRTSGKNTGELFF
V: TRBV7-2
D: TRBD2
J: TRBJ2-2

CDR3: CASSEFPIAVGNEQFF
V: TRBV2
D: .
J: TRBJ2-1

CDR3: CASRYSQGAGIAVDQPQHF
V: TRBV28
D: TRBD1
J: TRBJ1-5

CDR3: CASGRMLGEKLFF
V: TRBV19
D: .
J: TRBJ1-4

CDR3: CASSPLNSVNTEAFF
V: TRBV18
D: .
J: TRBJ1-1

CDR3: CASSLAPGSGSYEQYF
V: TRBV7-2
D: .
J: TRBJ2-7

CDR3: CASSVSQNTEAFF
V: TRBV9
D: .
J: TRBJ1-1

CDR3: CASTWAGGPNTGELFF
V: TRBV11-2
D: TRBD2
J: TRBJ2-2

CDR3: CASSQMTETIYEQYF
V: TRBV6-1
D: .
J: TRBJ2-7

CDR3: CASSGHRVLEQYF
V: TRBV6-6
D: .
J: TRBJ2-7

CDR3: CASSLRIFGGRGPTEAFF
V: TRBV5-4
D: TRBD1
J: TRBJ1-1

CDR3: CASSLYQRQETQYF
V: TRBV28
D: .
J: TRBJ2-5

CDR3: CASHGTNFLRQFF
V: TRBV10-1
D: TRBD2
J: TRBJ2-1

CDR3: CASSLDYMNTEAFF
V: TRBV7-9
D: .
J: TRBJ1-1

CDR3: CASMIGENTEAFF
V: TRBV2
D: .
J: TRBJ1-1

CDR3: CASSLASTAVEQYF
V: TRBV7-9
D: .
J: TRBJ2-7

CDR3: CASSYSTGKADTQYF
V: TRBV6-5
D: .
J: TRBJ2-3